Listed below are T cell receptor beta chains from one sample, sequenced in a study of T-cell memory formation after mild COVID-19. TCRdb reanalysed the 5' RACE reads using MiXCR and keeps one entry per CDR3 protein. This table has about 400,000 distinct CDR3 sequences, 24% appearing once. Sequences were obtained from PBMCs or a T cell subset sorted from them (not recorded which). The receptors were gathered from an adult woman who had mild COVID-19 (a few samples of this study predate the infection). Cell type and time point are not known. The CDR3 runs from the conserved cysteine through the conserved F or W. D genes are given only for firm matches. Clone sizes are given selectively: once, few, many, or a class where the clone is expanded.

J,size,length,D,V,DNA,CDR3
TRBJ2-2,-,16,-,TRBV3-1,TGTGCCAGCAGCCAAGGCCTGGGGGGTTCGGCCGGGGAGCTGTTTTTT,CASSQGLGGSAGELFF
TRBJ2-5,-,14,-,TRBV18,TGTGCCAGCTCAGACCTCCGGACCCAAGAGACCCAGTACTTC,CASSDLRTQETQYF
TRBJ1-6,-,15,TRBD1,TRBV27,TGTGCCAGCAGTCATATACAGGGGGCAAATTCACCCCTCCACTTT,CASSHIQGANSPLHF
TRBJ2-3,-,14,-,TRBV7-8,TGTGCCAGCAGTCTCGGACGGACATCGGATACGCAGTATTTT,CASSLGRTSDTQYF
TRBJ1-2,-,13,TRBD1,TRBV20-1,TGCAGTGCTAGAGAGGGGACAGGGAATGGCTACACCTTC,CSAREGTGNGYTF
TRBJ1-2,-,15,-,TRBV30,TGTGCCTGGAGTGTCGAACCGGGACCCAACTATGGCTACACCTTC,CAWSVEPGPNYGYTF
TRBJ2-1,-,16,TRBD2,TRBV7-2,TGTGCCAGCAGCTTAACTCTGGTGAGCGGGAGGGACGAGCAGTTCTTC,CASSLTLVSGRDEQFF
TRBJ1-1,many,12,-,TRBV30,TGTGCCTGGAGTAGGTTGAACACTGAAGCTTTCTTT,CAWSRLNTEAFF
TRBJ1-1,-,15,-,TRBV20-1,TGCAGTGCTAGAGATCGGATGGGGATGAACACTGAAGCTTTCTTT,CSARDRMGMNTEAFF
TRBJ2-7,-,11,-,TRBV20-1,TGCAGTGCTAGATGGGGGTACGAGCAGTACTTC,CSARWGYEQYF
TRBJ2-1,-,13,-,TRBV20-1,TGCAGTGCCCCGCGGCGGGCCTACAATGAGCAGTTCTTC,CSAPRRAYNEQFF
TRBJ2-1,-,11,-,TRBV29-1,TGCAGCGTTGTAGACCCCTCAGGGCAGTTCTTC,CSVVDPSGQFF
TRBJ2-3,-,15,TRBD2,TRBV11-2,TGTGCCAGCAGCGTTAGCGGGGGTCTTTCAGATACGCAGTATTTT,CASSVSGGLSDTQYF
TRBJ1-2,-,12,-,TRBV24-1,TGTGCCACCAGTAACAGTAACTATGGCTACACCTTC,CATSNSNYGYTF
TRBJ1-4,many,15,-,TRBV19,TGTGCCAGTAGTATACAGGGGTACACTAATGAAAAACTGTTTTTT,CASSIQGYTNEKLFF
TRBJ2-1,many,13,-,TRBV24-1,TGTGCCACCAGTGATTTAATCTACAATGAGCAGTTCTTC,CATSDLIYNEQFF
TRBJ2-1,-,12,TRBD1,TRBV20-1,TGCAGTTACAGGGGGCTCTACAATGAGCAGTTCTTC,CSYRGLYNEQFF
TRBJ2-6,-,15,-,TRBV5-1,TGCGCCAGCAGATTGCAGTGGGATGGGGCCAACGTCCTGACTTTC,CASRLQWDGANVLTF
TRBJ1-1,-,11,-,TRBV12-3/TRBV12-4,TGTGCCAGCATTGGCCCCGCTGAAGCTTTCTTT,CASIGPAEAFF
TRBJ2-2,few,14,TRBD1,TRBV29-1,TGCAGCGTTGAACAGAGCCAGGGGGCCGGGGAGCTGTTTTTT,CSVEQSQGAGELFF
TRBJ2-5,few,19,-,TRBV5-6,TGTGCCAGCAGCTTGGAAGGTTGGAGACCCTCGTTTCGGGAAGAGACCCAGTACTTC,CASSLEGWRPSFREETQYF
TRBJ1-1,-,14,-,TRBV12-3/TRBV12-4,TGTGCCAGCAGAACAGCAACTATGAACACTGAAGCTTTCTTT,CASRTATMNTEAFF
TRBJ2-7,-,11,-,TRBV5-1,TGCGCCAGCAGCTCCGCCGGCGAGCAGTACTTC,CASSSAGEQYF
TRBJ1-5,-,15,-,TRBV20-1,TGCAGTGCTGCGGAACCCCTAGGACGGTATCAGCCCCAGCATTTT,CSAAEPLGRYQPQHF
TRBJ2-7,-,14,-,TRBV3-1,TGTGCCAGCAGCCGCACCGCTCCGGCGGGCGAGCAGTACTTC,CASSRTAPAGEQYF
TRBJ2-1,many,15,TRBD2,TRBV6-5,TGTGCCAGCTCAGGGAGGCTAGCGGGAGTCAATGAGCAGTTCTTC,CASSGRLAGVNEQFF
TRBJ1-4,-,18,TRBD1,TRBV4-2,TGTGCCAGCAGCCAAGAATTGTTCGGACAGGGGGGAGTAGAAAAACTGTTTTTT,CASSQELFGQGGVEKLFF
TRBJ2-1,-,15,TRBD1,TRBV11-3,TGTGCCAGCAGCCGGGGACAGGGTACTTACAATGAGCAGTTCTTC,CASSRGQGTYNEQFF
TRBJ2-7,few,14,-,TRBV3-1,TGTGCCAGCAGCCAAGGGACGTCGACCTACGAGCAGTACTTC,CASSQGTSTYEQYF
TRBJ1-1,-,11,TRBD1,TRBV29-1,TGCAGCGCAATTGTGGACAGGGGAGCTTTCTTT,CSAIVDRGAFF
TRBJ1-1,-,17,TRBD1,TRBV4-3,TGCGCCAGCAGCCAAGCCGTGGGACAGCCCCTGGCCACTGAAGCTTTCTTT,CASSQAVGQPLATEAFF
TRBJ1-2,-,14,-,TRBV12-3/TRBV12-4,TGTGCCAGCAGTTTAAAGGGGGGGGTCTATGGCTACACCTTC,CASSLKGGVYGYTF
TRBJ2-3,few,16,TRBD2,TRBV10-2,TGCGCCAGCAGTGAGGTTAGCGGGGGGCCCCCAGATACGCAGTATTTT,CASSEVSGGPPDTQYF
TRBJ2-7,few,14,TRBD2,TRBV12-3/TRBV12-4,TGTGCCAGCAGACCGGGACTAGCGGGCTACGAGCAGTACTTC,CASRPGLAGYEQYF
TRBJ2-7,few,15,TRBD1,TRBV9,TGTGCCAGCAGCACCTCGGGACAGGGAGCCTACGAGCAGTACTTC,CASSTSGQGAYEQYF
TRBJ2-5,-,13,-,TRBV7-9,TGTGCCAGCAGCGGACTGCGGGTGGAGACCCAGTACTTC,CASSGLRVETQYF
TRBJ2-1,few,15,TRBD1,TRBV7-9,TGTGCCATCGAACCAGAGACAGGGGTCGGGAATGAGCAGTTCTTC,CAIEPETGVGNEQFF
TRBJ2-7,-,13,-,TRBV12-3/TRBV12-4,TGTGCCAGCAGTTTTCAGGGCTTCTACGAGCAGTACTTC,CASSFQGFYEQYF
TRBJ2-1,-,16,TRBD1,TRBV7-6,TGTGCCAGCAGCTCCCGATTTAGGGACAGTCACAATGAGCAGTTCTTC,CASSSRFRDSHNEQFF
TRBJ2-2,-,16,-,TRBV14,TGTGCCAGCAGCCGCGTGAGTGGGGGGCCCACCGGGGAGCTGTTTTTT,CASSRVSGGPTGELFF
TRBJ2-1,-,21,TRBD2,TRBV20-1,TGCAGTGCTAGATACACTAGCGGGAGGGCCATCGACCCTTTATCCTACAATGAGCAGTTCTTC,CSARYTSGRAIDPLSYNEQFF
TRBJ1-1,-,11,-,TRBV20-1,TGCAGTACCAGGACCAACACTGAAGCTTTCTTT,CSTRTNTEAFF
TRBJ1-5,few,15,-,TRBV5-1,TGCGCCAGCAGCTTGGACGGGCAACCTAATCAGCCCCAGCATTTT,CASSLDGQPNQPQHF
TRBJ2-5,-,16,TRBD2,TRBV7-6,TGTGCCAGCAGCCCTAGGACTAGCGGGAGTTCGGAGACCCAGTACTTC,CASSPRTSGSSETQYF
TRBJ1-2,few,13,-,TRBV12-3/TRBV12-4,TGTGCCAGCACCCTTGGAGGGGTTGGTGGCTACACCTTC,CASTLGGVGGYTF
TRBJ1-1,-,15,-,TRBV6-5,TGTGCCAGCAGCTTACGAGGATTGAGTACCTCTGAAGCTTTCTTT,CASSLRGLSTSEAFF
TRBJ1-4,-,11,-,TRBV12-3/TRBV12-4,TGTGCCAGCAGTTTTAATGAAAAACTGTTTTTT,CASSFNEKLFF
TRBJ2-5,few,19,TRBD1,TRBV29-1,TGCAGCGTTCGTGCGGATCCGGCGGACAGGGGATGGAGGGTAGAGACCCAGTACTTC,CSVRADPADRGWRVETQYF